This TCR beta chain was sequenced during a study of diagnostic markers for celiac disease (dated by TCRdb to the early 2020s). Without a recorded count, this clonotype is taken to be large (0.1 to 1%) from its frequency. No cognate antigen has been identified for it. Sequencing was performed on an Illumina MiSeq. TCRdb reprocessed the reads and provides one entry for every CDR3 protein sequence; no DNA is given. The sample table gives about 490 distinct CDR3 sequences. 25% to 30% of the sample is held by the ten biggest clonotypes. The germline V gene sets CDR1 to ENHRY and CDR2 to SYGVKD. From its cysteine to its phenylalanine, the CDR3 spans 13 amino acids. The coding DNA is unavailable.

The chain links TRBV10-3 with TRBJ2-7; with no DNA, the TCRdb D assignment of TRBD1 cannot be verified. The TCR comes from a human donor. The sequencing input was either unsorted cells or a sorted T cell fraction (not recorded which). CDR3 region: CAISGAPSYEQYF.